The text below deals with one TCR beta chain. Its antigen is currently unknown. The use of a sample-barcoded 5' primer and a J-beta primer mix characterized a second PCR of roughly 7 to 12 cycles. Each cDNA molecule carried a tag from a template-switch adaptor that contained 12 random nucleotides. MiXCR was run by TCRdb on the 5' RACE reads, yielding one entry per CDR3 protein. Altogether under 950,000 distinct CDR3 sequences are present, 22% being singletons, with the ten largest covering about 22%. The data originate from a study of blood T cells in healthy people across ages. The CDR3 loop spans 16 amino acids. CDR1 and CDR2 from the germline V gene are SGHAT and FQNNGV. After removal of 4 bases from V and 6 bases from J, the junction contained 12 bases not matched to a gene. Those donating, healthy Caucasian individuals from Russia, were aged about 6 to 100. Study-wide results and limits: Donors of long life had a larger count of naive CD4+ cells and greater diversity than aged donors.

The clonotype comes from a man aged 65 to 85 in good health. The chain links TRBV11-2 to TRBJ2-3, with 8 nucleotides matching TRBD2. The sample taken for sequencing was blood. The CDR3 nucleotides read TGTGCCAGCAGCTCAGATAGAACTAGCGGTGGGGATACGCAGTATTTT. Its translation is CASSSDRTSGGDTQYF.